Shown below are 5 T cell receptor beta chains from a single sample sequenced in a study of radiotherapy plus CTLA-4 blockade in lung cancer. Method: immunoSEQ multiplex PCR; TCRdb's copy keeps in-frame clones and lacks some. This sample has tens of thousands of clones, with roughly 84% found just once. The starting material was peripheral blood, obtained from a patient treated with radiotherapy plus ipilimumab. Receptors originate from a human donor with non-small cell lung cancer whose response to radiotherapy plus ipilimumab could not be evaluated.

This clone appeared once. The chain is built from TRBV7-6 and TRBJ2-1; D might be TRBD1 (6 bases). In germline, CDR1 is SGHVS, CDR2 FNYEAQ. Trimming took 3 bases from V and 9 from J, leaving 12 bases between them. CDR3 size: 13 residues. The CDR3 nucleotides are TGTGCCAGCAGCTTCACCAGGGGTGCTGAGCAGTTCTTC. Encoded protein: CASSFTRGAEQFF.

The chain is built from TRBV7-8 and TRBJ1-1, with 10 bases identical to TRBD1. Unmatched junction bases numbered 17, after V lost 8 bases and J lost 5 bases. Germline V gene lookup returns CDR1 SGHVS and CDR2 FQNEAQ. This CDR3 contains 17 residues. CDR3 DNA sequence: TGTGCCAGCCGTTTATCCCGGGACAGGGGCAAAGGGACTGAAGCTTTCTTT. It translates to CASRLSRDRGKGTEAFF.

This chain joins TRBV7-9 and TRBJ2-1; D remains unclear. The CDR3 length is 15 residues. Germline CDR1 and CDR2: SEHNR and FQNEAQ (reference sequence). The V end was cut by 5 bases, the J end by 1 base, with 12 bases between. The CDR3 here is CASSLNGPSYNEQFF. The CDR3 DNA follows: TGTGCCAGCAGCCTAAATGGGCCTTCCTACAATGAGCAGTTCTTC.

The chain uses TRBV7-9 and TRBJ2-4; D is perhaps TRBD1 (6 bases). The germline V gene encodes CDR1 SEHNR and CDR2 FQNEAQ (reference sequence). The CDR3 has 16 residues. V was cut by 1 base and J by 0 bases, with 10 bases left in between. The CDR3 DNA reads as TGTGCCAGCAGCTTAGATCCAGGGGCAGCCAAAAACATTCAGTACTTC. Amino acids: CASSLDPGAAKNIQYF.

This CDR3 reads CASSEIGGGWGQPQHF. The CDR3 coding sequence is TGTGCCAGCAGTGAAATTGGGGGGGGTTGGGGTCAGCCCCAGCATTTT. V and J are TRBV6-1 and TRBJ1-5, with D perhaps TRBD1 (5 bases). V dropped 2 bases and J dropped 6 bases, with 17 bases sitting between them. The CDR3 has 16 amino acids. Germline V lookup: CDR1 MNHNS, CDR2 SASEGT.